This T cell receptor (beta chain) derives from a study of siplizumab effects on memory and regulatory T cells. Germline values: CDR1 SGHNT, CDR2 YENEEA. Trimming took 1 base from V and 5 from J; bases not matched to a gene: 6. The CDR3 is 15 residues long. Profiling relied on immunoSEQ multiplex PCR, and the TCRdb table lists in-frame clones only, not all of them. Of about 63,000 clones in the sample, over 65% were seen once. This sequence joins TRBV11-3 and TRBJ1-1; 8 positions match TRBD1. The sample consisted of memory CD4+ T cells sorted from blood. The sequence came from a human donor in good health. The CDR3 DNA is TGTGCCAGCAGCTTAGGACAGGGGTCGGGTACTGAAGCTTTCTTT. It is translated as CASSLGQGSGTEAFF.